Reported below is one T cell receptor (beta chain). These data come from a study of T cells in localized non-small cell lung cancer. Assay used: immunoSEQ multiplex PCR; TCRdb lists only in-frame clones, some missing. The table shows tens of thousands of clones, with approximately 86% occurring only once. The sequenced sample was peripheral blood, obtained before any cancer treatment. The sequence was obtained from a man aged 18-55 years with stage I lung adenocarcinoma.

CDR3 nucleotide sequence: TGTGCCAGCACCACAGGGAGGAGAGGCTATGGCTACACCTTC. This sequence encodes CASTTGRRGYGYTF. The chain joins TRBV6-5 to TRBJ1-2, with D perhaps matching TRBD1 (6 bases). CDR3 length: 14 amino acids. V was trimmed by 7 bases and J by 4 bases, leaving 16 bases between them. Germline V lookup: CDR1 MNHEY, CDR2 SVGAGI.